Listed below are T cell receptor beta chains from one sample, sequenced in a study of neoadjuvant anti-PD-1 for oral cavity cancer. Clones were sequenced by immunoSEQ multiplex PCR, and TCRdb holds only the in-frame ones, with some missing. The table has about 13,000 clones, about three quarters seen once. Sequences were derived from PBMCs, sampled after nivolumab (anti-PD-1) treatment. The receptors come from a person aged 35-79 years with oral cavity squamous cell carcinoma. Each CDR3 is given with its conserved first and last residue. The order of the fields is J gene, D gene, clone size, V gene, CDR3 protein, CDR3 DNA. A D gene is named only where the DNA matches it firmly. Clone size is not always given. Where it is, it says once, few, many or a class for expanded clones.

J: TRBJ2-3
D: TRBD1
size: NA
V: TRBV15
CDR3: CATSRSGQGADTQYF
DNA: TGTGCCACCAGCAGATCAGGACAGGGGGCAGATACGCAGTATTTT

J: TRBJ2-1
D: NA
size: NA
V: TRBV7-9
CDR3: CASSPGRSSYNEQFF
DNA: TGTGCCAGCAGCCCCGGCAGGAGCTCCTACAATGAGCAGTTCTTC

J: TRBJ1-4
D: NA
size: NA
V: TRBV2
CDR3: CASRGWEEKLFF
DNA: TGTGCCAGCAGGGGCTGGGAGGAAAAACTGTTTTTT

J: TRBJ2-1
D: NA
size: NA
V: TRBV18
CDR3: CASSRGGQGEQFF
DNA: TGTGCCAGCTCTCGGGGGGGACAGGGTGAGCAGTTCTTC

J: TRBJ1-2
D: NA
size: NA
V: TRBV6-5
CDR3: CASTLTGSSGYTF
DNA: TGTGCCAGCACCCTGACAGGATCCTCCGGCTACACCTTC

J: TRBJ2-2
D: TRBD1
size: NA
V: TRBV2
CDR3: CASGGQMNTGELFF
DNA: TGTGCCAGCGGGGGACAGATGAACACCGGGGAGCTGTTTTTT

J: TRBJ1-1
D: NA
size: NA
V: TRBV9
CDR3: CASSVGGGRGHTEAFF
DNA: TGTGCCAGCAGCGTAGGTGGAGGACGGGGTCACACTGAAGCTTTCTTT

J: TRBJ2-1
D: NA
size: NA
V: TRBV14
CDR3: CASSQGKTYGNEQFF
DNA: TGTGCCAGCAGCCAAGGTAAAACATACGGCAATGAGCAGTTCTTC

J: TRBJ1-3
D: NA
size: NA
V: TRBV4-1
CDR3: CASSSDPVPSYGNTIYF
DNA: TGCGCCAGCAGCTCGGATCCCGTTCCGAGCTACGGAAACACCATATATTTT

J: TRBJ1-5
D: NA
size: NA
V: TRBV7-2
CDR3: CASSLTGGVQPQHF
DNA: TGTGCCAGCAGCTTAACGGGGGGGGTGCAGCCCCAGCATTTT

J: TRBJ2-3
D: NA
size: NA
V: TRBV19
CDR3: CASSIDRSTDTQYF
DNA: TGTGCCAGTAGTATTGACAGGAGCACAGATACGCAGTATTTT

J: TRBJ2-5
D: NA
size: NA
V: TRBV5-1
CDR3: CASSLEVGPWETQYF
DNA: TGCGCCAGCAGCTTGGAAGTTGGGCCCTGGGAGACCCAGTACTTC

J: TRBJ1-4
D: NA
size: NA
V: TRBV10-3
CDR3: CAIKGGTDNEKLFF
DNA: TGTGCCATCAAGGGTGGAACAGATAATGAAAAACTGTTTTTT

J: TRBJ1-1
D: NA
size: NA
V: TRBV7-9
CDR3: CASSPGRDFDTEAFF
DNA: TGTGCCAGCAGCCCCGGCCGGGACTTCGACACTGAAGCTTTCTTT

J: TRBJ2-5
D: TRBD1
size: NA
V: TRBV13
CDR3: CASSQGAAMSSETQYF
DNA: TGTGCCAGCAGCCAGGGGGCAGCTATGAGTTCAGAGACCCAGTACTTC

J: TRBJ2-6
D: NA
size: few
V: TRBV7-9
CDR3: CASSSDSGANVLTF
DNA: TGTGCCAGCAGCTCCGACTCTGGGGCCAACGTCCTGACTTTC

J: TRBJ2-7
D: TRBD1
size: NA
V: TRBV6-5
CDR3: CASRPRDRSYEQYF
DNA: TGTGCCAGCAGGCCTCGGGACAGGTCGTACGAGCAGTACTTC

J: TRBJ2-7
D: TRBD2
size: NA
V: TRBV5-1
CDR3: CASSPRASGNYEQYF
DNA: TGCGCCAGCAGCCCTCGCGCTAGCGGGAACTACGAGCAGTACTTC

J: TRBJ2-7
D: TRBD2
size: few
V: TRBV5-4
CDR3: CASSLFTSGSTYEQYF
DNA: TGTGCCAGCAGCTTATTTACTAGCGGGAGTACGTACGAGCAGTACTTC

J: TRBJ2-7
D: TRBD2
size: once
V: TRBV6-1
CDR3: CASSLLAGAKEQYF
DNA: TGTGCCAGCAGTTTACTAGCGGGGGCTAAAGAGCAGTACTTC

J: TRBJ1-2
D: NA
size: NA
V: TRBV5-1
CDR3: CASRQGPRDYGYTF
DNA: TGCGCCAGCCGCCAGGGTCCCAGAGACTATGGCTACACCTTC

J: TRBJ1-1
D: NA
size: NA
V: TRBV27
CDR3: CASSLSFRGGNTEAFF
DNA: TGTGCCAGCAGTTTATCGTTCAGGGGAGGAAACACTGAAGCTTTCTTT